The T cell receptor (beta chain) under discussion was sequenced for a study of blood T cell repertoires in COVID-19. Assay: immunoSEQ multiplex PCR; the TCRdb copy retains only in-frame clones and omits some. The sample carries roughly 400,000 clones, nearly 90% recorded once. The V gene end was trimmed by 6 bases and the J gene end by 11 bases; junction bases not matched to a gene: 11. The CDR3 has 14 residues. Germline assignment: CDR1 SGHDN and CDR2 FVKESK. This TCR came from a woman aged 35 to 49 with acute COVID-19. The V and J genes are TRBV14 and TRBJ2-1, with 9 bases matching TRBD2. The sequenced material came from PBMCs or T cells enriched from blood (not recorded which). The CDR3 protein is CASRALRGGPKQFF. Written as DNA, the CDR3 is TGTGCCAGCAGGGCGCTGCGGGGGGGGCCAAAGCAGTTCTTC.